This TCR beta chain is from a study of cytomegalovirus exposure and HLA in healthy donors. General study points: Prior analysis indicated that the majority of TCR beta V segments exhibited productivity approximately 90% or approximately 30% of the time.

Comments on this clone: The target antigen is unknown.

The CDR3 is made up of 18 amino acids. The trim removed 3 bases at V and 2 bases at J, leaving 6 bases unmatched. Germline assignment: CDR1 MNHNS and CDR2 SASEGT. The PCR made use of 60 Vbeta and 13 Jbeta primers. The assay was immunoSEQ multiplex PCR, and TCRdb's table has in-frame clones only and misses some. Of 140,000 or so clones listed, over 60% were seen once; the top ten hold about 1.8%. Sequenced sample: PBMCs. This rearrangement joins TRBV6-1 to TRBJ2-3; 15 bases fit TRBD2. The source is a woman under 40 in good health and CMV-seronegative. CDR3 in amino acids: CASSEGLAGGGHTDTQYF. In DNA, the CDR3 is TGTGCCAGCAGTGAGGGACTAGCGGGGGGCGGGCACACAGATACGCAGTATTTT.